Below, 8 T cell receptor beta chains from the same sample are listed, as sequenced in a study of beta chain features in type 1 diabetes (dated by TCRdb to 2017 to 2018). The library was built by means of the immunoSEQ multiplex PCR assay. All of the isolated RNA was reverse transcribed with the High Capacity cDNA Reverse Transcription Kit, so expressed TCRB transcripts were sequenced. The source is immuneACCESS, and TCRdb retained only in-frame sequences with V and J called. Part of the clones is not carried over; for the studies checked, unresolved V genes explain less than half of this, and the remainder is unexplained. The sample table lists 900,000 or so clones, 17% of them with a count of one. 0.023% of the sample belongs to the ten largest clones. Source material: naive CD4+ T cells from blood. The intended sense of this specimen's cell subset or site label: true naive CD4+ T cells. The receptor set was obtained from a woman under 30 in good health.

V is TRBV7-2 and J is TRBJ2-1; the match to TRBD2 covers 8 bases. This CDR3 is built from 14 residues. The germline CDR1 and CDR2 sequences are SGHTA and FQGNSA. V trimming: 7 bases; J trimming: 5 bases; junction bases outside the gene matches: 7. The CDR3 is CASTIGRADNEQFF. The CDR3 nucleotides are TGTGCCAGCACCATCGGGAGGGCCGACAATGAGCAGTTCTTC.

This clone showed up just a few times. CDR3 sequence: CASSLARMLSTDTQYF. As DNA, the CDR3 is TGTGCCAGCAGCTTAGCGAGGATGCTATCCACAGATACGCAGTATTTT. The genes are TRBV7-2 and TRBJ2-3, with no clear D. V was cut by 0 bases and J by 2 bases, with 12 bases left in between. The CDR3 is 16 amino acids. Germline V gives CDR1 SGHTA, CDR2 FQGNSA.

The genes are TRBV19 and TRBJ2-3; 12 bases fit TRBD2. The V and J ends lost 6 bases and 3 bases, in that order; junction bases with no gene match: 13. The CDR3 is 18 amino acids. Germline values: CDR1 LNHDA, CDR2 SQIVND (reference sequence). CDR3 in amino acids: CASRKRTSGNWRTDTQYF. In DNA form, the CDR3 reads TGTGCCAGTAGAAAACGGACTAGCGGGAACTGGAGAACAGATACGCAGTATTTT.

This clone has just one count. V is TRBV27 and J is TRBJ2-2, with 14 nucleotides matching TRBD2. The CDR3 contains 16 residues. Germline V gene sequence: CDR1 MNHEY, CDR2 SMNVEV (reference sequence). The junction had 5 bases not matched to a gene; V was cut back by 7 bases and J by 4 bases. The CDR3 DNA reads TGTGCCAGCAAACACGGGACTAGCGGGGGCACCGGGGAGCTGTTTTTT. As protein: CASKHGTSGGTGELFF.

This chain uses TRBV5-1 with TRBJ2-6, with TRBD1 as a possible D gene (5 bases). Trimming removed 2 bases at V and 2 bases at J, with 8 bases between. Germline CDR1 SGHRS, CDR2 YFSETQ. The CDR3 has 15 residues. CDR3 nucleotide sequence: TGCGCCAGCAGCTTTTCGGACACTGGGGCCAACGTCCTGACTTTC. Residues: CASSFSDTGANVLTF.

A remark on this clone: One end of the junction is discordant with germline, which a read error may explain. The chain couples TRBV14 to TRBJ1-1, with D hard to call. Germline V CDR1 and CDR2: SGHDN, FVKESK. The CDR3 consists of 13 residues. CDR3 nucleotides: TGTGCCAGCGCTAGGGCTATGAACACTGAAGTTTTCTTT. Its translation: CASARAMNTEVFF. Combining the CDR3 with reference TRBV14 and TRBJ1-1 gives the whole variable domain EAGVTQFPSHSVIEKGQTVTLRCDPISGHDNLYWYRRVMGKEIKFLLHFVKESKQDESGMPNNRFLAERTGGTYSTLKVQPAELEDSGVYFCASARAMNTEVFFGQGTRLTVV.

This clone was recorded once. The chain has TRBV28 and TRBJ2-7, with TRBD1 identical over 11 bases. CDR1 and CDR2 (germline): MDHEN, SYDVKM. The J segment lost 5 bases and the V segment lost 8 bases, leaving 8 bases of the junction unmatched. The CDR3 is 14 residues long. The CDR3: CASYTGQGADEQYF. The CDR3 coding sequence is TGTGCCAGCTATACTGGACAGGGGGCAGACGAGCAGTACTTC.

V is TRBV18 and J is TRBJ2-1; D is undetermined. The germline CDR1 and CDR2 sequences are KGHSH and LQKENI. The V and J ends lost 3 bases and 5 bases respectively, with 17 bases between them. This CDR3 comprises 16 residues. In DNA, the CDR3 is TGTGCCAGCTCACCCGCCGTTCAGCGAAAAAACAATGAGCAGTTCTTC. Protein: CASSPAVQRKNNEQFF.